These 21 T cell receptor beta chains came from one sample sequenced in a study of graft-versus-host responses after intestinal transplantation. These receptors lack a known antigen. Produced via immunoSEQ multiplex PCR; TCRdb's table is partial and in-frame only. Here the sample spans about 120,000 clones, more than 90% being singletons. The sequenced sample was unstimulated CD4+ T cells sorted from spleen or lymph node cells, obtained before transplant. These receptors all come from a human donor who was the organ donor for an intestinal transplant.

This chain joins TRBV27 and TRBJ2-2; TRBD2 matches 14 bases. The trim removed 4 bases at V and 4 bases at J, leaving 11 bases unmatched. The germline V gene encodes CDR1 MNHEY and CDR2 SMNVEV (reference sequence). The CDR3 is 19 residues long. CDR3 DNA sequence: TGTGCCAGCAGTTCCCACCGACTAGCGGGAGGGAGCGTCACCGGGGAGCTGTTTTTT. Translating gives CASSSHRLAGGSVTGELFF.

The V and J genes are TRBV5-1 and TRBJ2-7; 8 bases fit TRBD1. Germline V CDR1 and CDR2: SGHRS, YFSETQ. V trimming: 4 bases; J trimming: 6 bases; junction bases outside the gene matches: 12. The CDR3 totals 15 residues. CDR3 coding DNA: TGCGCCAGCAGCCGAGATGGACAGGGTACACTCGAGCAGTACTTC. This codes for CASSRDGQGTLEQYF.

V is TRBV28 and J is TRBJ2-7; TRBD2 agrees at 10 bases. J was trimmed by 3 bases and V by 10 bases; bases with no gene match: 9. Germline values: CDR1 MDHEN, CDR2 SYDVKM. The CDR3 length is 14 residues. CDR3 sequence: CATSAGGPGYEQYF. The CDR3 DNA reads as TGTGCCACCTCAGCGGGAGGGCCGGGCTACGAGCAGTACTTC.

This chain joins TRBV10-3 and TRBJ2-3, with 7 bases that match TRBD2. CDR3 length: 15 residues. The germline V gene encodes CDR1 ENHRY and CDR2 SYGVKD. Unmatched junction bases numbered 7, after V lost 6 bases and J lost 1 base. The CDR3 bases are TGTGCCATCAGGAACCCGACTAGCCGCACAGATACGCAGTATTTT. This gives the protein CAIRNPTSRTDTQYF.

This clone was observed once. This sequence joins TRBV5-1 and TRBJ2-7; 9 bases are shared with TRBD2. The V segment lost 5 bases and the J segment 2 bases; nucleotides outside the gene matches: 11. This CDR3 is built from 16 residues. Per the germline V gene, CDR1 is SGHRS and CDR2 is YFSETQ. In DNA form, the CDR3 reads TGCGCCAGCAGAGTCCAAACTAGCGGGCTTACCTACGAGCAGTACTTC. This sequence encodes CASRVQTSGLTYEQYF.

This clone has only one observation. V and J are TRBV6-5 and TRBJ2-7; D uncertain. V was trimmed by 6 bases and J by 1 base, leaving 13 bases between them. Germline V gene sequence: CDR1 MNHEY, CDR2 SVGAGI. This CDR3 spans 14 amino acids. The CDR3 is CASSVVRRSYEQYF. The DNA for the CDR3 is TGTGCCAGCAGCGTCGTTAGGCGTTCCTACGAGCAGTACTTC.

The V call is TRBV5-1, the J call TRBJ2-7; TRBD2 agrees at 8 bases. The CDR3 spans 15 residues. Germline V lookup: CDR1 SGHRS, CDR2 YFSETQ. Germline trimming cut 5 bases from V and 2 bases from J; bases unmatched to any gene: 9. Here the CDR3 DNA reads TGCGCCAGCAGAGATTTAGCGGGAAGTCCCTACGAGCAGTACTTC. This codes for CASRDLAGSPYEQYF.

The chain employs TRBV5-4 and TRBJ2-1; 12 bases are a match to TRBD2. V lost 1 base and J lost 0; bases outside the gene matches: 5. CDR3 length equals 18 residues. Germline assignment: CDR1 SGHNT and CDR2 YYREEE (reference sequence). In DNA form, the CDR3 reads TGTGCCAGCAGCTTGTCGACTAGCGGGGGTAGCTCCTACAATGAGCAGTTCTTC. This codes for CASSLSTSGGSSYNEQFF. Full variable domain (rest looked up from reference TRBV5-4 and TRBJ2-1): ETGVTQSPTHLIKTRGQQVTLRCSSQSGHNTVSWYQQALGQGPQFIFQYYREEENGRGNFPPRFSGLQFPNYSSELNVNALELDDSALYLCASSLSTSGGSSYNEQFFGPGTRLTVL.

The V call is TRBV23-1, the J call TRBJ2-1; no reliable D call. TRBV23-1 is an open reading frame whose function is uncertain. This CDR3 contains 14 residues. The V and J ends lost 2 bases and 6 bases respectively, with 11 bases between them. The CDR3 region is CASSQHPWANEQFF. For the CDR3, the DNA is TGCGCCAGCAGTCAACACCCCTGGGCCAATGAGCAGTTCTTC.

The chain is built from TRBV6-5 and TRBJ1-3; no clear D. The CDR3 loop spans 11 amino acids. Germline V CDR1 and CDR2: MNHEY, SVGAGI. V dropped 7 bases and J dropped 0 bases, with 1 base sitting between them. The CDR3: CASTSGNTIYF. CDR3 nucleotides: TGTGCCAGCACCTCTGGAAACACCATATATTTT.

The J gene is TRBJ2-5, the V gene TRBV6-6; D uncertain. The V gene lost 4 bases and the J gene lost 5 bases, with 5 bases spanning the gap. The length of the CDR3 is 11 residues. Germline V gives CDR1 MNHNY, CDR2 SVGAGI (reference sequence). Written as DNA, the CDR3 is TGTGCCAGCAGTTCCCGGGAGACCCAGTACTTC. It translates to CASSSRETQYF.

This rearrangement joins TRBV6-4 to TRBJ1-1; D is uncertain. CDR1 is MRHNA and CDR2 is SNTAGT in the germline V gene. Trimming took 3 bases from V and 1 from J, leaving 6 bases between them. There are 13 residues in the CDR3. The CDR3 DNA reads TGTGCCAGCAGTGAACAGTCGAACACTGAAGCTTTCTTT. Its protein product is CASSEQSNTEAFF.

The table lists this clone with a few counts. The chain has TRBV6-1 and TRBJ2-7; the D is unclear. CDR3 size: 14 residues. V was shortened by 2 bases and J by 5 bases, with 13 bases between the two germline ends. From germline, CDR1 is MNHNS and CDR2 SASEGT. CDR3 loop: CASSERWAPDEQYF. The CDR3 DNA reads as TGTGCCAGCAGTGAAAGGTGGGCCCCTGACGAGCAGTACTTC.

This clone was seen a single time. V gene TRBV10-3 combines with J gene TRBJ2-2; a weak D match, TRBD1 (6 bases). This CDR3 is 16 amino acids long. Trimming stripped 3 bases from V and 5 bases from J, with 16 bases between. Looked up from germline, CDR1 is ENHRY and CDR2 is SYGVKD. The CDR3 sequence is CAISESGTFPTGELFF. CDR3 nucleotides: TGTGCCATCAGTGAATCCGGGACATTTCCAACCGGGGAGCTGTTTTTT.

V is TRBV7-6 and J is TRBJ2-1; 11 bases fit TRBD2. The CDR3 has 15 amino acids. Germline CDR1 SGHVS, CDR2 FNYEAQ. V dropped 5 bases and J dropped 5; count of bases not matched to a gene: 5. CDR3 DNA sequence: TGTGCCAGCAGCCAGGGACTAGCGGTAAACAATGAGCAGTTCTTC. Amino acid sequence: CASSQGLAVNNEQFF.

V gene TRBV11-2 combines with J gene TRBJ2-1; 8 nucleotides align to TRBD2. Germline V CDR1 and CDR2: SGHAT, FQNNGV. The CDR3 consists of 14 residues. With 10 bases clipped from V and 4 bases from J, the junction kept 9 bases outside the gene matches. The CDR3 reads CATISGSKYNEQFF. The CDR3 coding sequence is TGTGCCACTATAAGCGGGAGTAAGTACAATGAGCAGTTCTTC. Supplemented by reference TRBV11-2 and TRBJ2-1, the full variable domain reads EAGVAQSPRYKIIEKRQSVAFWCNPISGHATLYWYQQILGQGPKLLIQFQNNGVVDDSQLPKDRFSAERLKGVDSTLKIQPAKLEDSAVYLCATISGSKYNEQFFGPGTRLTVL.

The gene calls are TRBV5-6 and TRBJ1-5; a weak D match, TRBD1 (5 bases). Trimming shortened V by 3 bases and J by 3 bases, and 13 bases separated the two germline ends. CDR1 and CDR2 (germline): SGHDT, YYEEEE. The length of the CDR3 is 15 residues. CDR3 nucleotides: TGTGCCAGCAGCTCCGGGGACGGTTTCAATCAGCCCCAGCATTTT. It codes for CASSSGDGFNQPQHF.

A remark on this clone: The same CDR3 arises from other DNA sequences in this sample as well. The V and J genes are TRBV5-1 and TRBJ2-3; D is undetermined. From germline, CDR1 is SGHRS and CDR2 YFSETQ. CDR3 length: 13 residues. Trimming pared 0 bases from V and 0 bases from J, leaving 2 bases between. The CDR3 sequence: CASSLGSTDTQYF. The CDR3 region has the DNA TGCGCCAGCAGCTTGGGGAGCACAGATACGCAGTATTTT.

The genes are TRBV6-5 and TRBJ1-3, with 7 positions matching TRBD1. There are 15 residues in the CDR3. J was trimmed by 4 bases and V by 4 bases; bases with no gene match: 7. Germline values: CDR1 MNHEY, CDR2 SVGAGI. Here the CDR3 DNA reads TGTGCCAGCAGTTTCCAGGGGGGAGACGGAAACACCATATATTTT. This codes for CASSFQGGDGNTIYF.

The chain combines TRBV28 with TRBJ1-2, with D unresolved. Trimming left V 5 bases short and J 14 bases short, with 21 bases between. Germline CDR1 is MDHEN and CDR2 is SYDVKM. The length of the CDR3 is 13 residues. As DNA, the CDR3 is TGTGCCAGCAGTCCTCCCGGCGGGTGGCTTCGAACCTTC. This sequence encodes CASSPPGGWLRTF.

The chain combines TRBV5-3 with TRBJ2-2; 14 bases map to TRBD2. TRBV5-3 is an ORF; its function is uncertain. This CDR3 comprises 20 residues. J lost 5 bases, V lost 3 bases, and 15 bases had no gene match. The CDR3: CARSWGLAGVIIPGTGELFF. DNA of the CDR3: TGTGCCAGAAGCTGGGGACTAGCGGGAGTGATTATACCGGGTACCGGGGAGCTGTTTTTT.